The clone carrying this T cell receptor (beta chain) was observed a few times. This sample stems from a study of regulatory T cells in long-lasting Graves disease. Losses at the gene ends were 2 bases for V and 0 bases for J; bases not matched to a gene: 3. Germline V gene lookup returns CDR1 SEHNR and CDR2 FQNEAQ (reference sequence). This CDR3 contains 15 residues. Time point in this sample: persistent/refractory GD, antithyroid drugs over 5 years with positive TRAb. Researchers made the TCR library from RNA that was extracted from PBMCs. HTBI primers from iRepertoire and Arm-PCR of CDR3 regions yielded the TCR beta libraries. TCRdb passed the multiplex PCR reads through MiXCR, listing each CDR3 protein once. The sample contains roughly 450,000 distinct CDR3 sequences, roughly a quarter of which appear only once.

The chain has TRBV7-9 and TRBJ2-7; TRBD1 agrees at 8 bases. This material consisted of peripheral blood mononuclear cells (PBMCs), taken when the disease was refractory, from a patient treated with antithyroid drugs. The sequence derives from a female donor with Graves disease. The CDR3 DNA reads TGTGCCAGCAGCTTAAGGACAGGGCCCTCCTACGAGCAGTACTTC. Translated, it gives CASSLRTGPSYEQYF.